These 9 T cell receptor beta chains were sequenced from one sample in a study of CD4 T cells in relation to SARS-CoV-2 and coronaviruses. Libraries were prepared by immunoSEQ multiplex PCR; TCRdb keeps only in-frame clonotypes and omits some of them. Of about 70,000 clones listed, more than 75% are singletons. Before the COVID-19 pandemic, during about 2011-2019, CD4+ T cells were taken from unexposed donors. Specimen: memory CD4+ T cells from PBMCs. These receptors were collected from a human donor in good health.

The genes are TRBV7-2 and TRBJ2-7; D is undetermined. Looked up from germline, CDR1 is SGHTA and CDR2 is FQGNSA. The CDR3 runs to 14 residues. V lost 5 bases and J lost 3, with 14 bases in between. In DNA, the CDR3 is TGTGCCAGCAGCCCACGACGGTCTCTCTACGAGCAGTACTTC. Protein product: CASSPRRSLYEQYF.

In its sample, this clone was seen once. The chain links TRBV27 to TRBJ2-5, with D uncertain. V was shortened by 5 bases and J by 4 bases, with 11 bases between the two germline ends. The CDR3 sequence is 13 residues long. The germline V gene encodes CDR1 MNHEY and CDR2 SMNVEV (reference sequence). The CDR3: CASSPRPRETQYF. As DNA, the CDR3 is TGTGCCAGCAGTCCCCGGCCTAGAGAGACCCAGTACTTC.

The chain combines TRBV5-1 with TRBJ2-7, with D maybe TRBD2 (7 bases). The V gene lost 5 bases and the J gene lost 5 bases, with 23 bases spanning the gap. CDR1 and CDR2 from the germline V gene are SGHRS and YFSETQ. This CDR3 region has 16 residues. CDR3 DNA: TGCGCCAGCAGTCAGGGGTTGCGGGACTACCCACACGAGCAGTACTTC. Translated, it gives CASSQGLRDYPHEQYF.

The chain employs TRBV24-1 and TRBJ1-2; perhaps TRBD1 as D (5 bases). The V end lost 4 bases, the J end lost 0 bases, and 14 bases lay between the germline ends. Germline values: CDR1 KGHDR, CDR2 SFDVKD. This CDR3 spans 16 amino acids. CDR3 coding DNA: TGTGCCACCAGTGACCCCGGGGACGGCTCTAACTATGGCTACACCTTC. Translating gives CATSDPGDGSNYGYTF.

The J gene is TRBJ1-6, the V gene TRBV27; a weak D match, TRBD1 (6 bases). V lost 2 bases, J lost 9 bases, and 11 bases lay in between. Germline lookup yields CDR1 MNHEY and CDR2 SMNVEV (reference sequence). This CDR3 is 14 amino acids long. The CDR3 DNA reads TGTGCCAGCAGTTTAGAGGGGGGTGGTTCACCCCTCCACTTT. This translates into CASSLEGGGSPLHF.

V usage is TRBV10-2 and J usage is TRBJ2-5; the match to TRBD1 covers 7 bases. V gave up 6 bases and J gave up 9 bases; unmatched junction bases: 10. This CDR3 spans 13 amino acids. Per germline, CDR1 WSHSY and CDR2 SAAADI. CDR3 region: CASSGTDTRAQYF. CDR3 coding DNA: TGCGCCAGCAGCGGGACAGACACCCGGGCCCAGTACTTC.

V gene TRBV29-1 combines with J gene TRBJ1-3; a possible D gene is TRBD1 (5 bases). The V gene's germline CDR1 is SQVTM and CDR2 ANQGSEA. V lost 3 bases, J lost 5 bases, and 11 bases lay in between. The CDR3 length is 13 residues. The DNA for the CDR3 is TGCAGCGTTGAGGTCTCGGGGCGAAACACCATATATTTT. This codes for CSVEVSGRNTIYF.

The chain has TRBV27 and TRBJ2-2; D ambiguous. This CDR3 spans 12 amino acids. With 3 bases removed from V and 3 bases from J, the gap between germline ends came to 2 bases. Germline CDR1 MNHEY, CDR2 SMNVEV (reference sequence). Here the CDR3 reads CASSFDTGELFF. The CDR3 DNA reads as TGTGCCAGCAGTTTCGACACCGGGGAGCTGTTTTTT.

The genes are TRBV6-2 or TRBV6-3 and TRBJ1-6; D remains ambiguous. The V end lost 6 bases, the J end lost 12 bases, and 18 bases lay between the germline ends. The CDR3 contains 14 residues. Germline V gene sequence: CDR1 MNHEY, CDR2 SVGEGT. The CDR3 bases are TGTGCCAGCAGCCTTCGACCCAGCCGCGGACCCCTCCACTTT. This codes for CASSLRPSRGPLHF.